This T cell receptor beta chain was captured by sequencing in a study of cytomegalovirus exposure and HLA in healthy donors. The germline V gene has CDR1 MNHNY and CDR2 SVGAGI (reference sequence). The CDR3 totals 12 residues. V lost 5 bases, J lost 6 bases, and 11 bases lay in between. The repertoire was sequenced with immunoSEQ multiplex PCR; TCRdb's copy has only in-frame clones and lacks some. The sample comprises some 90,000 clones, about 88% of which are singletons, and 5.5% to 7% rests with the top ten. This TCR came from a man aged 18 to 29 in good health and CMV-seropositive. The rearrangement links TRBV6-6 to TRBJ2-7; perhaps TRBD1 as D (6 bases). Sequencing input: PBMCs. The DNA for the CDR3 is TGTGCCAGCAGTCCCGACAGGACCGAGCAGTACTTC. Protein: CASSPDRTEQYF.